The rows below give T cell receptor beta chains drawn from one sample of a study of cytomegalovirus exposure and HLA in healthy donors. Using immunoSEQ multiplex PCR, the repertoire was profiled, and TCRdb retains in-frame clones only, with some absent. The sample carries 200,000 or so clones, almost 80% recorded once. Material: PBMCs. These TCRs come from a man aged 18 to 29 in good health and CMV-seronegative. The CDR3 runs from the conserved cysteine through the conserved F or W. The order of the fields is CDR3 DNA, CDR3 protein, V gene, clone size, D gene, J gene. The D gene is left open where the match is weak. Clone size is given for some rows only: seen once, a few or many times, or a class if the clone is expanded.

cdr3_nt: TGTGCCAGCAGCTTAGAAGGGTGGCGGGATTCCCACAATGAGCAGTTCTTC
cdr3_aa: CASSLEGWRDSHNEQFF
v_call: TRBV13
clone_size: NA
d_call: NA
j_call: TRBJ2-1

cdr3_nt: TGCAGCGTTTTAGCAGGGGGCTACGGTGAGCAGTTCTTC
cdr3_aa: CSVLAGGYGEQFF
v_call: TRBV29-1
clone_size: few
d_call: TRBD1
j_call: TRBJ2-1

cdr3_nt: TGCGCCAGCAGCCCGACAGGGTCCGATCAGCCCCAGCATTTT
cdr3_aa: CASSPTGSDQPQHF
v_call: TRBV5-1
clone_size: NA
d_call: TRBD1
j_call: TRBJ1-5

cdr3_nt: TGTGCCAGCAGTTTCGGCGGGGGGGCCAATGAGCAGTTCTTC
cdr3_aa: CASSFGGGANEQFF
v_call: TRBV27
clone_size: once
d_call: TRBD2
j_call: TRBJ2-1

cdr3_nt: TGTGCCAGTAGCCCCGGAAGGAGCTCCTACAATGAGCAGTTCTTC
cdr3_aa: CASSPGRSSYNEQFF
v_call: TRBV7-9
clone_size: NA
d_call: NA
j_call: TRBJ2-1

cdr3_nt: TGTGCCAGCAGTCAGACAGGGGGGACCTACGAGCAGTACTTC
cdr3_aa: CASSQTGGTYEQYF
v_call: TRBV7-3
clone_size: NA
d_call: TRBD1
j_call: TRBJ2-7

cdr3_nt: TGTGCCAGCAGCCAAGTAGGGGAAGACACGCAGTATTTT
cdr3_aa: CASSQVGEDTQYF
v_call: TRBV14
clone_size: NA
d_call: NA
j_call: TRBJ2-3

cdr3_nt: TGCGCCAGCAGCTCCCGACTGGCCCAGGGGACAGATACGCAGTATTTT
cdr3_aa: CASSSRLAQGTDTQYF
v_call: TRBV5-1
clone_size: NA
d_call: NA
j_call: TRBJ2-3

cdr3_nt: TGTGCCAGCAGCTTAGGGGACAGGGGCTACGAGCAGTACTTC
cdr3_aa: CASSLGDRGYEQYF
v_call: TRBV11-3
clone_size: NA
d_call: TRBD1
j_call: TRBJ2-7

cdr3_nt: TGTGCCAGCAGTCAAGACAGGGCGAGCTCCTACGAGCAGTACTTC
cdr3_aa: CASSQDRASSYEQYF
v_call: TRBV6-5
clone_size: once
d_call: TRBD1
j_call: TRBJ2-7

cdr3_nt: TGTGCCAGCTCACCACGGGCGGGGGCCAACGTCCTGACTTTC
cdr3_aa: CASSPRAGANVLTF
v_call: TRBV18
clone_size: NA
d_call: NA
j_call: TRBJ2-6

cdr3_nt: TGTGCCAGCAGTTACCTTCCCCGACAGAAAGAGACCCAGTACTTC
cdr3_aa: CASSYLPRQKETQYF
v_call: TRBV6-5
clone_size: NA
d_call: NA
j_call: TRBJ2-5

cdr3_nt: TGTGCCAGCAGTTCAGCGGGGACAGGGCCATATGGCTACACCTTC
cdr3_aa: CASSSAGTGPYGYTF
v_call: TRBV27
clone_size: NA
d_call: TRBD1
j_call: TRBJ1-2

cdr3_nt: TGCGCCAGCAGCCAAGCTACCGCAGGCTTTTCACCCCTCCACTTT
cdr3_aa: CASSQATAGFSPLHF
v_call: TRBV4-3
clone_size: NA
d_call: NA
j_call: TRBJ1-6

cdr3_nt: TGCGCCAGCAGCCATCACCGGGACAGGAGCCCGTATAATGAAAAACTGTTTTTT
cdr3_aa: CASSHHRDRSPYNEKLFF
v_call: TRBV4-3
clone_size: NA
d_call: TRBD1
j_call: TRBJ1-4

cdr3_nt: TGTGCCAGCAGCCAAGCTACAGGGTTAGGTACGCAGTATTTT
cdr3_aa: CASSQATGLGTQYF
v_call: TRBV4-2
clone_size: NA
d_call: NA
j_call: TRBJ2-3

cdr3_nt: TGTGCCAGCAGATCGGGACAGGGGAACACTGAAGCTTTCTTT
cdr3_aa: CASRSGQGNTEAFF
v_call: TRBV2
clone_size: NA
d_call: TRBD1
j_call: TRBJ1-1

cdr3_nt: TGTGCCAGTAGTATAGAATTGCCCCACAGGGCTGAAGCTTTCTTT
cdr3_aa: CASSIELPHRAEAFF
v_call: TRBV19
clone_size: NA
d_call: NA
j_call: TRBJ1-1

cdr3_nt: TGTGCCAGCAGCTTAGGCAGGGACTCTGAAAAACTGTTTTTT
cdr3_aa: CASSLGRDSEKLFF
v_call: TRBV7-6
clone_size: NA
d_call: NA
j_call: TRBJ1-4

cdr3_nt: TGTGCCAGTAGTTCGGCTCCTGGGGCCTTATGGGGCTACACCTTC
cdr3_aa: CASSSAPGALWGYTF
v_call: TRBV19
clone_size: NA
d_call: NA
j_call: TRBJ1-2

cdr3_nt: TGCAGCGCCGCCAGGGGACTAGAATCTTCCTACGAGCAGTACTTC
cdr3_aa: CSAARGLESSYEQYF
v_call: TRBV29-1
clone_size: once
d_call: TRBD2
j_call: TRBJ2-7

cdr3_nt: TGTGCCAGTAGTACCTATCTAGGGGTCGTCAGTGAAGCTTTCTTT
cdr3_aa: CASSTYLGVVSEAFF
v_call: TRBV19
clone_size: NA
d_call: NA
j_call: TRBJ1-1

cdr3_nt: TGTGCCAGCAGTGAAGCGCCGGGGATACACAATGAGCAGTTCTTC
cdr3_aa: CASSEAPGIHNEQFF
v_call: TRBV6-1
clone_size: few
d_call: NA
j_call: TRBJ2-1

cdr3_nt: TGTGCCAGTAGCCATCCGGGTCTAGCGGACTACGAGCAGTACTTC
cdr3_aa: CASSHPGLADYEQYF
v_call: TRBV19
clone_size: NA
d_call: TRBD2
j_call: TRBJ2-7

cdr3_nt: TGCGCCAGCAGCCAAGACTCATTGGGGGGTTCCGGAAACACCATATATTTT
cdr3_aa: CASSQDSLGGSGNTIYF
v_call: TRBV4-1
clone_size: NA
d_call: NA
j_call: TRBJ1-3

cdr3_nt: TGTGCCAGCAGCCCTCCTCCAGGGGAGGGGTACAATGAGCAGTTCTTC
cdr3_aa: CASSPPPGEGYNEQFF
v_call: TRBV13
clone_size: NA
d_call: NA
j_call: TRBJ2-1

cdr3_nt: TGTGCCAGCAGCCCATTAGCTGGGGATCTTTTAGGGGCCTACGAGCAGTACTTC
cdr3_aa: CASSPLAGDLLGAYEQYF
v_call: TRBV11-2
clone_size: NA
d_call: NA
j_call: TRBJ2-7

cdr3_nt: TGTGCCAGCAGTTTAAGGGGACAGGGGACCTCCTACGAGCAGTACTTC
cdr3_aa: CASSLRGQGTSYEQYF
v_call: TRBV6-7
clone_size: NA
d_call: TRBD1
j_call: TRBJ2-7

cdr3_nt: TGTGCCCGTCGGGGACAGGGGAACACTGAAGCTTTCTTT
cdr3_aa: CARRGQGNTEAFF
v_call: TRBV30
clone_size: NA
d_call: TRBD1
j_call: TRBJ1-1

cdr3_nt: TGTGCCAGCACCGACCGGACAGGCCTTAACACCGGGGAGCTGTTTTTT
cdr3_aa: CASTDRTGLNTGELFF
v_call: TRBV2
clone_size: few
d_call: TRBD1
j_call: TRBJ2-2

cdr3_nt: TGTGCCAGCAGCCACGTCGGGGAAATCTCCTACAATGAGCAGTTCTTC
cdr3_aa: CASSHVGEISYNEQFF
v_call: TRBV4-2
clone_size: NA
d_call: NA
j_call: TRBJ2-1

cdr3_nt: TGTGCCAGCAGCCTGATGGGGACAGCCTACGAGCAGTACTTC
cdr3_aa: CASSLMGTAYEQYF
v_call: TRBV11-3
clone_size: NA
d_call: TRBD1
j_call: TRBJ2-7

cdr3_nt: TGTGCCAGCAGTTTCCAGGGACTAGCGATGGCAGATACGCAGTATTTT
cdr3_aa: CASSFQGLAMADTQYF
v_call: TRBV28
clone_size: NA
d_call: TRBD2
j_call: TRBJ2-3

cdr3_nt: TGTGCCAGCAGCTTAGCTTCGTCCGATCAGCCCCAGCATTTT
cdr3_aa: CASSLASSDQPQHF
v_call: TRBV7-2
clone_size: NA
d_call: NA
j_call: TRBJ1-5

cdr3_nt: TGTGCCAGCAGCCAAGGGACAGGAGGGTTGTCGGCCTACGAGCAGTACTTC
cdr3_aa: CASSQGTGGLSAYEQYF
v_call: TRBV4-2
clone_size: NA
d_call: NA
j_call: TRBJ2-7

cdr3_nt: TGCGCCAGCAGCGTATCCTACGAGCAGTACTTC
cdr3_aa: CASSVSYEQYF
v_call: TRBV5-1
clone_size: NA
d_call: NA
j_call: TRBJ2-7

cdr3_nt: TGTGCCAGCAGTTTAGACTTCGGGACAGGGGTGAGCTATGGCTACACCTTC
cdr3_aa: CASSLDFGTGVSYGYTF
v_call: TRBV28
clone_size: NA
d_call: TRBD1
j_call: TRBJ1-2

cdr3_nt: TGTGCCAGCAGCTCCCAGGACAGGGCTTGGTCACCCCTCCACTTT
cdr3_aa: CASSSQDRAWSPLHF
v_call: TRBV7-9
clone_size: NA
d_call: TRBD1
j_call: TRBJ1-6

cdr3_nt: TGTGCCAGCAGTTTGGACAGGGTGTATGGCTACACCTTC
cdr3_aa: CASSLDRVYGYTF
v_call: TRBV28
clone_size: NA
d_call: TRBD1
j_call: TRBJ1-2

cdr3_nt: TGTGCCAGCAGCGTGAGGGGGGGCGACTATGGCTACACCTTC
cdr3_aa: CASSVRGGDYGYTF
v_call: TRBV9
clone_size: NA
d_call: NA
j_call: TRBJ1-2

cdr3_nt: TGTGCCAGCAGCCCCCTGAGCGGGGGGGGAGGACAGCCCCAGCATTTT
cdr3_aa: CASSPLSGGGGQPQHF
v_call: TRBV27
clone_size: NA
d_call: NA
j_call: TRBJ1-5

cdr3_nt: TGTGCCACCAGCAGAGATTCCGGGACAGATCACTACGAGCAGTACTTC
cdr3_aa: CATSRDSGTDHYEQYF
v_call: TRBV15
clone_size: NA
d_call: TRBD1
j_call: TRBJ2-7